One and the same sample provided the 13 T cell receptor beta chains below, sequenced in a study of CD8+ T cells in alopecia areata. RNA extraction was followed by reverse transcription into cDNA, which acted as the sequencing template. Clones were sequenced by immunoSEQ multiplex PCR, and TCRdb holds only the in-frame ones, with some missing. The sample lists 170,000 or so clones; roughly 60% were seen once. Source: CD4+ T cells sorted from blood, taken at week 0. Receptor source: a human donor with alopecia areata.

In DNA form, the CDR3 reads TGCGCCAGCAGCGCGGCAAACCAGGGGAACACTGAAGCTTTCTTT. This sequence encodes CASSAANQGNTEAFF. J is TRBJ1-1 and V is TRBV4-3; D might be TRBD1 (5 bases). The germline V gene encodes CDR1 LGHNA and CDR2 YSLEER. V was trimmed by 5 bases and J by 1 base, leaving 14 bases between them. This CDR3 has 15 residues.

V is TRBV14 and J is TRBJ2-2; possibly TRBD1 for D (6 bases). V was shortened by 5 bases and J by 5 bases, with 24 bases between the two germline ends. There are 18 residues in the CDR3. Germline V gives CDR1 SGHDN, CDR2 FVKESK. The CDR3 nucleotides are TGTGCCAGCAGCAGACACAGGGTTGGGGGTCAGAAAACCGGGGAGCTGTTTTTT. It codes for CASSRHRVGGQKTGELFF.

In its sample, this clone was seen a few times. The rearrangement joins TRBV15 to TRBJ2-5; no definite D call. Per germline, CDR1 LNHNV and CDR2 YYDKDF (reference sequence). V was trimmed by 1 base and J by 10 bases, leaving 10 bases between them. The CDR3 is made up of 12 amino acids. DNA for the CDR3: TGTGCCACCAGCAGAGCCTTTGAGGACCAGTACTTC. This translates into CATSRAFEDQYF.

This clone occurred a few times. This rearrangement joins TRBV29-1 to TRBJ2-7; D not resolved. The germline V gene encodes CDR1 SQVTM and CDR2 ANQGSEA. The ends were cut back, 4 bases at V and 3 bases at J, with 13 bases in the middle. This CDR3 comprises 13 residues. Written as DNA, the CDR3 is TGCAGCGTTGGACATCCTAGTGGCTACGAGCAGTACTTC. Its translation: CSVGHPSGYEQYF.

The gene calls are TRBV29-1 and TRBJ2-5, with D perhaps being TRBD1 or TRBD2 (5 bases each). The ends were cut back, 4 bases at V and 5 bases at J, with 11 bases in the middle. In germline, CDR1 is SQVTM, CDR2 ANQGSEA. The CDR3 extends over 12 amino acids. CDR3 in amino acids: CSVARGAETQYF. CDR3 bases: TGCAGCGTTGCGAGGGGCGCGGAGACCCAGTACTTC.

In nucleotides, the CDR3 is TGCAGTGCTAGAGGTGACGGCGAGCAGTACTTC. This gives the protein CSARGDGEQYF. The chain joins TRBV20-1 to TRBJ2-7; D is ambiguous. V was pared by 1 base and J by 6 bases, with 7 bases between. Germline V gene lookup returns CDR1 DFQATT and CDR2 SNEGSKA (reference sequence). CDR3 length: 11 residues.

The V and J genes are TRBV5-1 and TRBJ2-1; perhaps TRBD2 as D (5 bases). The germline V gene has CDR1 SGHRS and CDR2 YFSETQ. V lost 4 bases and J lost 0, with 17 bases in between. The CDR3 runs 17 residues. CDR3 sequence: CASSPIGGTASYNEQFF. The CDR3 DNA reads TGCGCCAGCAGCCCCATAGGAGGTACGGCCTCCTACAATGAGCAGTTCTTC. Supplemented by reference TRBV5-1 and TRBJ2-1, the full variable domain reads KAGVTQTPRYLIKTRGQQVTLSCSPISGHRSVSWYQQTPGQGLQFLFEYFSETQRNKGNFPGRFSGRQFSNSRSEMNVSTLELGDSALYLCASSPIGGTASYNEQFFGPGTRLTVL.

The CDR3 region is CASSLDSVSSGANVLTF. CDR3 bases: TGTGCCAGCAGCTTAGATAGTGTCAGCTCTGGGGCCAACGTCCTGACTTTC. J is TRBJ2-6 and V is TRBV7-9; no clear D gene. CDR1 SEHNR and CDR2 FQNEAQ come from the germline V gene (reference sequence). There are 17 residues in the CDR3. With 1 base removed from V and 0 bases from J, the gap between germline ends came to 10 bases.

The chain combines TRBV7-8 with TRBJ1-3; D unresolved. V lost 1 base and J 0 bases, leaving 7 bases between the germline ends. The length of the CDR3 is 15 residues. Per the germline V gene, CDR1 is SGHVS and CDR2 is FQNEAQ. CDR3 residues: CASSLEGYSGNTIYF. The CDR3 coding sequence is TGTGCCAGCAGCTTAGAGGGATACTCTGGAAACACCATATATTTT.

The V gene is TRBV30, the J gene TRBJ1-3; D is unresolved. The V and J ends lost 1 base and 0 bases respectively, with 7 bases between them. Germline loops: CDR1 GTSNPN, CDR2 SVGIG (reference sequence). The CDR3 is 14 residues long. The CDR3 sequence is CAWSGRGSGNTIYF. For the CDR3, the DNA is TGTGCCTGGAGTGGACGCGGCTCTGGAAACACCATATATTTT.

This clone has a single count. Other nucleotide sequences from this sample produce the same CDR3. The genes are TRBV30 and TRBJ1-1; D unresolved. Per the germline V gene, CDR1 is GTSNPN and CDR2 is SVGIG (reference sequence). The V end was cut by 5 bases, the J end by 0 bases, with 4 bases between. The CDR3 covers 11 residues. DNA of the CDR3: TGTGCCTGGGATATGAACACTGAAGCTTTCTTT. Protein product: CAWDMNTEAFF.

The chain uses TRBV29-1 and TRBJ2-1; TRBD2 matches at 10 bases. The CDR3 is made up of 13 amino acids. After removal of 7 bases from V and 3 bases from J, the junction contained 3 bases not matched to a gene. The germline V gene encodes CDR1 SQVTM and CDR2 ANQGSEA. CDR3 DNA sequence: TGCAGCGCTCGGACTAGCGGCTACAATGAGCAGTTCTTC. It encodes CSARTSGYNEQFF.

The chain combines TRBV29-1 with TRBJ1-3; D remains ambiguous. With 6 bases removed from V and 0 bases from J, the gap between germline ends came to 6 bases. The length of the CDR3 is 12 residues. Germline V gene sequence: CDR1 SQVTM, CDR2 ANQGSEA. The CDR3 region is CSVTSSGNTIYF. The CDR3 nucleotides read TGCAGCGTGACCAGCTCTGGAAACACCATATATTTT.